Listed here are 26 T cell receptor beta chains from one sample, sequenced in a study of cytotoxic CD8 clonotypes in ibrutinib-treated CLL. Here immunoSEQ multiplex PCR was the method, and the copy in TCRdb shows in-frame clones only, minus some. Of some 300,000 clones listed, approximately 80% were seen once; the top ten hold 5% to 7%. The sequencing used PBMCs, collected before ibrutinib treatment. The receptors come from a human donor with chronic lymphocytic leukemia.

This chain joins TRBV9 and TRBJ2-2; D is possibly TRBD2 (7 bases). Per the germline V gene, CDR1 is SGDLS and CDR2 is YYNGEE. With 0 bases removed from V and 1 base from J, the gap between germline ends came to 10 bases. The CDR3 covers 16 residues. DNA of the CDR3: TGTGCCAGCAGCGTAGCGGGGGGCGGGAACACCGGGGAGCTGTTTTTT. This encodes CASSVAGGGNTGELFF.

This clone was seen more than once but under ten times. V gene TRBV10-3 combines with J gene TRBJ2-1; the match to TRBD2 covers 7 bases. Germline CDR1 ENHRY, CDR2 SYGVKD. This CDR3 is 18 amino acids long. V lost 5 bases and J lost 0; bases outside the gene matches: 13. The CDR3 protein is CAISLGSGSMSSYNEQFF. CDR3 DNA: TGTGCCATCAGTCTTGGTAGCGGGTCTATGAGCTCCTACAATGAGCAGTTCTTC.

This clone was counted only a few times. This chain links TRBV10-1 with TRBJ2-1; D may be TRBD1 or TRBD2 (5 bases each). V was clipped by 6 bases and J by 10 bases, with 13 bases between them. Looked up from germline, CDR1 is WNHNN and CDR2 is SYGVQD (reference sequence). The CDR3 has 12 residues. The CDR3 is CASRPGPGEQFF. As DNA, the CDR3 is TGCGCCAGCAGGCCGGGGCCTGGGGAGCAGTTCTTC.

The gene calls are TRBV13 and TRBJ2-1; D not certain. This CDR3 is 13 amino acids long. The germline V gene encodes CDR1 PRHDT and CDR2 FYEKMQ (reference sequence). The V gene lost 0 bases and the J gene lost 5 bases, with 5 bases spanning the gap. The CDR3 DNA reads TGTGCCAGCAGCTTAGGGGCCCACAATGAGCAGTTCTTC. Encoded protein: CASSLGAHNEQFF.

V gene TRBV7-2 combines with J gene TRBJ1-4; the match to TRBD1 covers 8 bases. The germline gives CDR1 SGHTA, CDR2 FQGNSA. Losses at the gene ends were 5 bases for V and 0 bases for J; bases not matched to a gene: 2. The CDR3 contains 15 residues. CDR3 protein: CASSTQGATNEKLFF. The CDR3 DNA follows: TGTGCCAGCAGCACACAGGGGGCAACTAATGAAAAACTGTTTTTT.

The CDR3 reads CASSLAGQGRGYQETQYF. CDR3 DNA sequence: TGTGCCAGCAGCTTAGCTGGTCAGGGAAGGGGGTACCAAGAGACCCAGTACTTC. The chain is built from TRBV7-6 and TRBJ2-5; a weak D match, TRBD1 (6 bases). Germline lookup yields CDR1 SGHVS and CDR2 FNYEAQ. Trimming stripped 0 bases from V and 0 bases from J, with 17 bases between. CDR3 size: 18 residues.

The gene calls are TRBV29-1 and TRBJ2-1; TRBD2 aligns across 8 bases. The junction had 5 bases not matched to a gene; V was cut back by 1 base and J by 6 bases. The CDR3 sequence is 14 residues long. Germline V CDR1 and CDR2: SQVTM, ANQGSEA. CDR3 loop: CSVEGSGIFNEQFF. The CDR3 nucleotides read TGCAGCGTTGAAGGTAGCGGGATCTTCAATGAGCAGTTCTTC.

The chain joins TRBV9 to TRBJ2-3, with D uncertain. Looked up from germline, CDR1 is SGDLS and CDR2 is YYNGEE. Trimming removed 4 bases from V and 3 bases from J, with 3 bases in between. The CDR3 contains 11 residues. The CDR3 coding sequence is TGTGCCAGCAGCTGGACAGATACGCAGTATTTT. Translation: CASSWTDTQYF.

The rearrangement links TRBV4-3 to TRBJ1-3; no reliable D call. V was pared by 5 bases and J by 5 bases, with 10 bases between. Germline V gene data show CDR1 as LGHNA and CDR2 as YSLEER. The CDR3 loop spans 13 amino acids. The DNA for the CDR3 is TGCGCCAGCAGCGAGGATGTTCGAAACACCATATATTTT. It translates to CASSEDVRNTIYF.

The sample holds one count of this clone. The CDR3 DNA reads as TGCAGCCTCAGCGAGTACAATGAGCAGTTCTTC. Translating gives CSLSEYNEQFF. The chain uses TRBV29-1 and TRBJ2-1; no definite D call. CDR1 is SQVTM and CDR2 is ANQGSEA in the germline V gene. CDR3 length equals 11 residues. The V end was cut by 8 bases, the J end by 4 bases, with 9 bases between.

The chain is built from TRBV10-3 and TRBJ2-7; the D call may be TRBD1 or TRBD2 (6 bases each). V was pared by 6 bases and J by 6 bases, with 18 bases between. Germline V gene lookup returns CDR1 ENHRY and CDR2 SYGVKD. The CDR3 is made up of 14 amino acids. The CDR3 DNA sequence: TGTGCCATCAGCGGGGGCGGGAAAGAGGGCGAGCAGTACTTC. This sequence encodes CAISGGGKEGEQYF.

The V call is TRBV29-1, the J call TRBJ2-7, with 7 bases fitting TRBD1. Losses at the gene ends were 3 bases for V and 2 bases for J; bases not matched to a gene: 4. CDR1 and CDR2 from the germline V gene are SQVTM and ANQGSEA. The CDR3 extends over 13 amino acids. The CDR3 nucleotides are TGCAGCGTTGACGGGACAGAGACCTACGAGCAGTACTTC. Its protein is CSVDGTETYEQYF.

The chain couples TRBV7-8 to TRBJ1-1; no firm D call. Looked up from germline, CDR1 is SGHVS and CDR2 is FQNEAQ. The CDR3 sequence is 13 residues long. V lost 1 base and J lost 11, with 14 bases in between. The CDR3 DNA reads TGTGCCAGCAGCTTAGTGGGCACCCGGTACGCTTTCTTT. Translating it yields CASSLVGTRYAFF.

The J gene is TRBJ1-1, the V gene TRBV15; tentative D call: TRBD1 (6 bases). V was trimmed by 10 bases and J by 4 bases, leaving 16 bases between them. The CDR3 is 13 amino acids. CDR1 is LNHNV and CDR2 is YYDKDF in the germline V gene (reference sequence). CDR3 bases: TGTGCCATCGATCAGGGGTTGAGCACTGAAGCTTTCTTT. Translating it yields CAIDQGLSTEAFF.

The chain employs TRBV7-9 and TRBJ2-1, with 10 bases that match TRBD1. The J segment lost 7 bases and the V segment lost 4 bases, leaving 13 bases of the junction unmatched. CDR1 SEHNR and CDR2 FQNEAQ come from the germline V gene (reference sequence). CDR3 length equals 17 residues. In DNA form, the CDR3 reads TGTGCCAGCAGCTGGGACAGGGGCGCCTCGGTAGGGAATGAGCAGTTCTTC. It specifies CASSWDRGASVGNEQFF.

This clone was seen once. This chain uses TRBV28 with TRBJ2-7; TRBD2 matches 8 bases. The CDR3 consists of 15 residues. V lost 6 bases to trimming and J lost 6 bases; unmatched junction nucleotides: 13. Germline V gene sequence: CDR1 MDHEN, CDR2 SYDVKM. The CDR3 DNA reads TGTGCCAGCAGAAACGGAAGCGGGAGTCACATCGAGCAGTACTTC. This sequence encodes CASRNGSGSHIEQYF.

The rearrangement uses TRBV10-3 and TRBJ2-5, with D uncertain. The germline V gene has CDR1 ENHRY and CDR2 SYGVKD. CDR3 length equals 12 residues. The V and J ends lost 3 bases and 14 bases respectively, with 16 bases between them. The CDR3 DNA sequence: TGTGCCATCAGTGATCGTGAGGACCAACCTTACTTC. Translation: CAISDREDQPYF.

This clone was picked up a small number of times. The V call is TRBV30, the J call TRBJ1-5; 8 nucleotides match TRBD1. V gave up 7 bases and J gave up 6 bases; unmatched junction bases: 8. The CDR3 is 13 residues long. Germline V gene lookup returns CDR1 GTSNPN and CDR2 SVGIG (reference sequence). The CDR3 sequence is CASRTGQGQPQHF. The CDR3, as DNA: TGTGCCTCGAGGACAGGGCAAGGTCAGCCCCAGCATTTT.

The rearrangement uses TRBV7-3 and TRBJ2-3; D is unresolved. CDR1 is SGHTA, CDR2 FQGTGA, per germline. This CDR3 is 14 amino acids long. V was clipped by 5 bases and J by 0 bases, with 9 bases between them. The CDR3 loop reads CASSPGPSTDTQYF. CDR3 sequence (DNA): TGTGCCAGCAGCCCTGGACCAAGCACAGATACGCAGTATTTT.

V usage is TRBV29-1 and J usage is TRBJ2-7; possible D gene TRBD2, 7 bases. The CDR3 extends over 12 amino acids. Trimming pared 4 bases from V and 2 bases from J, leaving 9 bases between. Germline assignment: CDR1 SQVTM and CDR2 ANQGSEA. The DNA for the CDR3 is TGCAGCGTTGGGGAGGGGGCCTACGAGCAGTACTTC. It yields the protein CSVGEGAYEQYF.

This clone was seen a single time. The V and J genes are TRBV5-6 and TRBJ2-1; D not resolved. Per germline, CDR1 SGHDT and CDR2 YYEEEE. The V end lost 2 bases, the J end lost 4 bases, and 10 bases lay between the germline ends. This CDR3 has 14 residues. CDR3 sequence reads: CASSFWRRYNEQFF. DNA for the CDR3: TGTGCCAGCAGCTTTTGGCGGCGGTACAATGAGCAGTTCTTC.

This rearrangement joins TRBV18 to TRBJ1-1, with D possibly being TRBD1 (5 bases). The CDR3 is 14 residues long. V lost 8 bases to trimming and J lost 1 base, with 14 bases between them. Germline V gives CDR1 KGHSH, CDR2 LQKENI. CDR3 coding DNA: TGTGCCAGCACCTCGGGCAGGGAGAACACTGAAGCTTTCTTT. Protein: CASTSGRENTEAFF.

The genes are TRBV10-2 and TRBJ1-5, with D hard to call. V was trimmed by 10 bases and J by 0 bases, leaving 22 bases between them. Germline V gives CDR1 WSHSY, CDR2 SAAADI. The CDR3 length is 17 residues. As DNA, the CDR3 is TGCGCCACCTCATCAGGCGAAACTGAGTATAGCAATCAGCCCCAGCATTTT. Translating gives CATSSGETEYSNQPQHF.

In its sample, this clone was seen a few times. This chain links TRBV11-3 with TRBJ2-3; 7 nucleotides match TRBD1. The germline gives CDR1 SGHNT, CDR2 YENEEA. The CDR3 is made up of 16 amino acids. The V segment lost 5 bases and the J segment 3 bases; nucleotides outside the gene matches: 11. The CDR3 region is CASSSSTGFLTDTQYF. In DNA form, the CDR3 reads TGTGCCAGCAGCAGCTCGACAGGGTTCCTTACAGATACGCAGTATTTT.

The chain recombines TRBV27 with TRBJ1-5; TRBD1 matches 10 bases. Germline lookup yields CDR1 MNHEY and CDR2 SMNVEV (reference sequence). The trim removed 5 bases at V and 5 bases at J, leaving 3 bases unmatched. The CDR3 runs 14 residues. The CDR3: CASSLGTGDQPQHF. As DNA, the CDR3 is TGTGCCAGCAGTCTAGGGACAGGGGATCAGCCCCAGCATTTT.

This chain connects TRBV5-1 to TRBJ2-7, with 8 bases aligning to TRBD1. The germline gives CDR1 SGHRS, CDR2 YFSETQ. The CDR3 is 14 amino acids. The trim removed 3 bases at V and 5 bases at J, leaving 7 bases unmatched. The CDR3 loop reads CASSYGQGSNEQYF. In DNA, the CDR3 is TGCGCCAGCAGCTACGGACAGGGTTCGAACGAGCAGTACTTC.